The following is a T cell receptor beta chain sequence with its context. Germline lookup yields CDR1 SGDLS and CDR2 YYNGEE. The V segment lost 0 bases and the J segment 5 bases; nucleotides outside the gene matches: 15. The CDR3 spans 19 residues. The data were taken from a study of PD-L1 blockade in urothelial cancer. Study context: Blood-derived samples held a median around 140,000 T cells.

Only in-frame clones appear in the TCRdb table, and some are missing; sequencing was by immunoSEQ multiplex PCR. Here the sample spans 50,000 or so clones, 86% being singletons. The time point: pretreatment peripheral blood. The genes are TRBV9 and TRBJ2-5; 11 bases line up with TRBD2. This specimen consisted of PBMCs, obtained around atezolizumab (anti-PD-L1) treatment. The sequence was obtained from a man between 60 and 75 years old with urothelial cancer. CDR3 nucleotide sequence: TGTGCCAGCAGCGTAGAGGGTCGGGGACTAGCGGCCTTTGGCGAGACCCAGTACTTC. Encoded protein: CASSVEGRGLAAFGETQYF.